These 29 T cell receptor beta chains were all obtained from the same sample, sequenced in a study of blood T cell repertoires in COVID-19. TCRdb keeps only in-frame clones here, not all; method: immunoSEQ multiplex PCR. The sample has some 90,000 clones, 80% seen once. The sequenced sample was peripheral blood. These receptors were collected from a human donor in a cohort sampled during active COVID-19.

V gene TRBV3-1 (or the pseudogene TRBV3-2) combines with J gene TRBJ1-1; D gene uncertain. The germline V gene has CDR1 LGHDT and CDR2 YNNKEL (reference sequence). The ends were cut back, 7 bases at V and 0 bases at J, with 18 bases in the middle. This CDR3 comprises 16 residues. The CDR3 coding sequence is TGTGCCAGCACCAATTCAAGGAGGTTCATGAACACTGAAGCTTTCTTT. It translates to CASTNSRRFMNTEAFF.

This chain links TRBV6-1 with TRBJ2-2; the D is unclear. Germline V gene sequence: CDR1 MNHNS, CDR2 SASEGT. This CDR3 has 15 residues. Deletions cut 2 bases from V and 2 bases from J, with 9 bases between. CDR3 DNA: TGTGCCAGCAGTGAAATCCGACATAACACCGGGGAGCTGTTTTTT. Amino acids: CASSEIRHNTGELFF.

On this clone itself: Distinct nucleotide sequences in the sample also encode this CDR3. The rearrangement uses TRBV6-6 and TRBJ2-7, with 8 bases that match TRBD2. V trimming: 7 bases; J trimming: 6 bases; junction bases outside the gene matches: 8. The germline CDR1 and CDR2 sequences are MNHNY and SVGAGI (reference sequence). The CDR3 runs 13 residues. As DNA, the CDR3 is TGTGCCAGCAACAAAGGGACTAGGGGCGAGCAGTACTTC. This codes for CASNKGTRGEQYF.

The J gene is TRBJ2-7, the V gene TRBV6-5, with D maybe TRBD2 (6 bases). Germline-derived CDR1 and CDR2 are MNHEY and SVGAGI. The length of the CDR3 is 16 residues. Trimming stripped 1 base from V and 2 bases from J, with 15 bases between. The CDR3 protein is CASSYLSRTMAYEQYF. The CDR3 coding sequence is TGTGCCAGCAGTTACTTAAGTCGGACTATGGCCTACGAGCAGTACTTC.

This chain uses TRBV3-1 (or the pseudogene TRBV3-2) with TRBJ2-6; unclear D gene. This CDR3 contains 19 residues. Germline values: CDR1 LGHDT, CDR2 YNNKEL (reference sequence). V dropped 4 bases and J dropped 1 base, with 20 bases sitting between them. Here the CDR3 DNA reads TGTGCCAGCAGCCCAACGTCTGGCAGGTCTACATCTGGGGCCAACGTCCTGACTTTC. Translated: CASSPTSGRSTSGANVLTF.

Concerning this clone: Other nucleotide sequences in the sample specify the same CDR3. The genes are TRBV30 and TRBJ1-2, with D unclear. V was cut by 0 bases and J by 5 bases, with 7 bases left in between. The CDR3 runs 12 residues. Germline lookup yields CDR1 GTSNPN and CDR2 SVGIG (reference sequence). As DNA, the CDR3 is TGTGCCTGGAGTGTACGGGGTTATGGCTACACCTTC. Translation: CAWSVRGYGYTF.

The chain links TRBV20-1 to TRBJ2-7; D perhaps matches TRBD2 (5 bases). Germline values: CDR1 DFQATT, CDR2 SNEGSKA (reference sequence). Trimming took 4 bases from V and 6 from J, leaving 10 bases between them. This CDR3 has 11 amino acids. For the CDR3, the DNA is TGCAGTGCTAACCCCAGCGGCGAGCAGTACTTC. It yields the protein CSANPSGEQYF.

This chain joins TRBV5-4 and TRBJ2-7; possible D gene TRBD1, 5 bases. Per the germline V gene, CDR1 is SGHNT and CDR2 is YYREEE (reference sequence). The CDR3 is 13 residues long. V was clipped by 1 base and J by 2 bases, with 7 bases between them. CDR3 DNA: TGTGCCAGCAGCTTGCCAGGGCCCTACGAGCAGTACTTC. It translates to CASSLPGPYEQYF.

The chain carries TRBV28 and TRBJ1-2; weak D call: TRBD1 (6 bases). Per the germline V gene, CDR1 is MDHEN and CDR2 is SYDVKM. The ends were cut back, 4 bases at V and 5 bases at J, with 17 bases in the middle. The CDR3 covers 15 residues. In DNA form, the CDR3 reads TGTGCCAGCAGTTCCGGGGACAATCGAGGGTATGGCTACACCTTC. The encoded protein is CASSSGDNRGYGYTF.

This clone was seen just once. The V and J genes are TRBV27 and TRBJ2-7, with 10 bases aligning to TRBD2. Germline CDR1 MNHEY, CDR2 SMNVEV (reference sequence). The CDR3 runs to 17 residues. Losses at the gene ends were 0 bases for V and 3 bases for J; bases not matched to a gene: 8. CDR3 in DNA: TGTGCCAGCAGTTTATCGGGGTGGTCTAGCGGGAGCTACGAGCAGTACTTC. Translation: CASSLSGWSSGSYEQYF.

The chain uses TRBV4-1 and TRBJ2-7, with 9 bases fitting TRBD1. V gave up 3 bases and J gave up 4 bases; unmatched junction bases: 13. CDR1 is MGHRA, CDR2 YSYEKL, per germline. The length of the CDR3 is 17 residues. Written as DNA, the CDR3 is TGCGCCAGCAGCCATGGCCCTCCGGGACAGGGCCCATACGAGCAGTACTTC. Its translation: CASSHGPPGQGPYEQYF.

The J gene is TRBJ2-1, the V gene TRBV5-5, with D maybe TRBD2 (5 bases). Germline V gives CDR1 SGHKS, CDR2 YYEKEE (reference sequence). V was cut by 5 bases and J by 0 bases, with 15 bases left in between. This CDR3 has 16 amino acids. The CDR3 reads CASSSRSGSSYNEQFF. The CDR3 nucleotides read TGTGCCAGCAGTTCTCGTTCTGGGAGCTCCTACAATGAGCAGTTCTTC.

The V and J genes are TRBV4-1 and TRBJ2-1; a weak D match, TRBD2 (6 bases). Per germline, CDR1 MGHRA and CDR2 YSYEKL. Trimming stripped 1 base from V and 1 base from J, with 8 bases between. The CDR3 has 15 amino acids. CDR3 bases: TGCGCCAGCAGCCAAGGTGGGACTTCCTACAATGAGCAGTTCTTC. This codes for CASSQGGTSYNEQFF.

The rearrangement links TRBV28 to TRBJ2-3, with 8 bases fitting TRBD2. The germline V gene has CDR1 MDHEN and CDR2 SYDVKM. The V gene end was trimmed by 5 bases and the J gene end by 4 bases; junction bases not matched to a gene: 17. The length of the CDR3 is 18 residues. CDR3 sequence: CASSPIGSGSRIADTQYF. In DNA, the CDR3 is TGTGCCAGCAGTCCGATCGGGAGCGGGAGTCGAATTGCAGATACGCAGTATTTT.

The chain links TRBV11-1 to TRBJ2-7, with 10 bases lining up with TRBD1. Trimming at V came to 5 bases and at J to 9 bases, leaving 7 bases not matched to a gene. Germline V gene sequence: CDR1 SGHAT, CDR2 FQDESV (reference sequence). CDR3 length: 13 amino acids. This CDR3 is CASSPGQGVGQYF. The DNA for the CDR3 is TGTGCCAGCAGCCCCGGACAGGGGGTCGGGCAGTACTTC.

This clone was seen a single time. This chain links TRBV7-2 with TRBJ1-4, with 8 bases that match TRBD1. Germline values: CDR1 SGHTA, CDR2 FQGNSA. CDR3 length: 16 residues. V dropped 1 base and J dropped 3; count of bases not matched to a gene: 4. CDR3 protein: CASSLGLGQANEKLFF. DNA of the CDR3: TGTGCCAGCAGCTTAGGCCTGGGACAGGCTAATGAAAAACTGTTTTTT.

Worth noting for this clone: The conserved phenylalanine or tryptophan is not found at the CDR3 terminus, so this likely reflects a read error. No DNA is shown, since the ends of the CDR3 on it are uncertain; the CDR3 is the one TCRdb lists. This rearrangement joins TRBV20-1 to TRBJ2-7; the tabulated D call, TRBD2, remains unverified against the DNA. The CDR3 has 8 amino acids, counting both end residues. Germline loops: CDR1 DFQATT, CDR2 SNEGSKA (reference sequence). CDR3 in amino acids: CSAREGRL.

The chain employs TRBV5-4 and TRBJ2-2, with 7 bases aligning to TRBD1. The CDR3 is 13 amino acids. The V gene's germline CDR1 is SGHNT and CDR2 YYREEE (reference sequence). Trimming cost V 5 bases and J 5 bases; bases outside gene matches: 3. CDR3 nucleotide sequence: TGTGCCAGCAGTCCGACAGGGACCGGGGAGCTGTTTTTT. This translates into CASSPTGTGELFF. Based on the CDR3 plus reference TRBV5-4 and TRBJ2-2, the full variable domain is ETGVTQSPTHLIKTRGQQVTLRCSSQSGHNTVSWYQQALGQGPQFIFQYYREEENGRGNFPPRFSGLQFPNYSSELNVNALELDDSALYLCASSPTGTGELFFGEGSRLTVL.

The count of this clone is one. The chain combines TRBV6-6 with TRBJ2-5; D is possibly TRBD1 (5 bases). The ends were cut back, 5 bases at V and 5 bases at J, with 12 bases in the middle. The CDR3 has 13 amino acids. Germline V lookup: CDR1 MNHNY, CDR2 SVGAGI (reference sequence). CDR3 amino acids: CASSRQGFETQYF. The CDR3 DNA reads TGTGCCAGCAGTCGGCAGGGTTTTGAGACCCAGTACTTC.

The chain has TRBV27 and TRBJ2-7, with TRBD1 identical over 11 bases. The CDR3 is 16 amino acids. CDR1 and CDR2 from the germline V gene are MNHEY and SMNVEV (reference sequence). Trimming took 5 bases from V and 6 from J; bases not matched to a gene: 12. The CDR3 here is CASSHLSGTGGPEQYF. Here the CDR3 DNA reads TGTGCCAGCAGTCACCTCTCCGGGACAGGGGGTCCCGAGCAGTACTTC.

The V call is TRBV4-1, the J call TRBJ2-3; TRBD1 aligns across 7 bases. Germline CDR1 reads MGHRA; CDR2 reads YSYEKL. The CDR3 runs to 15 residues. J lost 2 bases, V lost 4 bases, and 6 bases had no gene match. CDR3 in amino acids: CASSPRDRDTDTQYF. The CDR3, as DNA: TGCGCCAGCAGCCCTCGGGACAGAGACACAGATACGCAGTATTTT.

Judged by abundance, this clone is medium-sized. The gene calls are TRBV11-2 and TRBJ2-7; the D is unclear. With 0 bases removed from V and 8 bases from J, the gap between germline ends came to 14 bases. This CDR3 contains 14 residues. Germline lookup yields CDR1 SGHAT and CDR2 FQNNGV. The CDR3: CASSLDLVTDKQYF. DNA of the CDR3: TGTGCCAGCAGCTTAGATCTCGTTACTGACAAGCAGTACTTC.

The chain carries TRBV18 and TRBJ2-7, with TRBD2 matching over 7 bases. CDR1 KGHSH and CDR2 LQKENI come from the germline V gene. Germline trimming cut 3 bases from V and 2 bases from J; bases unmatched to any gene: 7. The CDR3 extends over 15 amino acids. The DNA for the CDR3 is TGTGCCAGCTCACCGGGGGGGACTAAAGCCTACGAGCAGTACTTC. It specifies CASSPGGTKAYEQYF.

In the case of this clone: This same CDR3 is encoded by further DNA sequences in the sample. The gene calls are TRBV28 and TRBJ1-3; TRBD1 aligns across 8 bases. Germline assignment: CDR1 MDHEN and CDR2 SYDVKM. This CDR3 spans 14 amino acids. Trimming cost V 4 bases and J 4 bases; bases outside gene matches: 3. This chain's CDR3 is CASSSGQGGNTIYF. As DNA, the CDR3 is TGTGCCAGCAGTTCCGGACAGGGAGGAAACACCATATATTTT.

This clone was picked up one time. The chain links TRBV5-4 to TRBJ2-6, with a weak D call TRBD1 (6 bases). Per germline, CDR1 SGHNT and CDR2 YYREEE (reference sequence). CDR3 length: 16 residues. Trimming shortened V by 4 bases and J by 0 bases, and 11 bases separated the two germline ends. As DNA, the CDR3 is TGTGCCAGCAGCAACAGGGTAATCTCTGGGGCCAACGTCCTGACTTTC. Its translation is CASSNRVISGANVLTF.

The chain carries TRBV11-2 and TRBJ2-5, with a possible D match to TRBD1 (5 bases). This CDR3 contains 12 residues. Germline loops: CDR1 SGHAT, CDR2 FQNNGV. Trimming left V 7 bases short and J 2 bases short, with 8 bases between. The CDR3 nucleotides are TGTGCCAGCACGCACAGGCAAGAGACCCAGTACTTC. Translated: CASTHRQETQYF.

This chain connects TRBV24-1 to TRBJ2-1; 10 positions match TRBD2. This CDR3 spans 16 amino acids. V lost 5 bases to trimming and J lost 3 bases; unmatched junction nucleotides: 6. Germline loops: CDR1 KGHDR, CDR2 SFDVKD. CDR3 bases: TGTGCCACCAGTGGACCCCGGACTAGCGGCTACAATGAGCAGTTCTTC. Amino acids: CATSGPRTSGYNEQFF.

This clone was counted a few times. V gene TRBV6-2 or TRBV6-3 combines with J gene TRBJ2-5; 8 bases line up with TRBD1. The CDR3 consists of 14 residues. The junction had 8 bases not matched to a gene; V was cut back by 6 bases and J by 5 bases. Germline CDR1 MNHEY, CDR2 SVGEGT. In DNA, the CDR3 is TGTGCCAGCAGCACCTCAGGGGGCGGCGAGACCCAGTACTTC. Translated: CASSTSGGGETQYF.

The V and J genes are TRBV6-5 and TRBJ1-5, with TRBD1 matching over 8 bases. The CDR3 runs 15 residues. With 5 bases clipped from V and 3 bases from J, the junction kept 6 bases outside the gene matches. Germline CDR1 reads MNHEY; CDR2 reads SVGAGI. CDR3 region: CASSRTGTLNQPQHF. The CDR3 bases are TGTGCCAGCAGTAGGACAGGGACTCTCAATCAGCCCCAGCATTTT.